The clone carrying this TCR beta chain was picked up many times. As yet, its antigen is unknown. All unsorted peripheral T cells were captured because whole blood was used without fractionation. These data are taken from a study of HIV-infected patients and healthy controls. Findings and caveats of the study: In healthy controls, MAIT alpha CDR3s were common; in HIV+ repertoires, severely depleted. Comparisons were complicated because patients and controls had unequal numbers of distinct sequences.

V lost 0 bases and J lost 10; bases outside the gene matches: 6. Germline CDR1 LGHNA, CDR2 YSLEER. The CDR3 is 14 residues long. 500 ng RNA was reverse transcribed with alpha and beta constant-region primers. Separate chain-specific third strand synthesis with multiplexing indices produced the alpha and beta libraries. A 12-nucleotide barcode per molecule came from two concatenated random hexamers added pre-amplification. Each CDR3 protein gets one entry after TCRdb re-called the 5' RACE reads with MiXCR. This sample has around 26,000 distinct CDR3 sequences, with roughly 8.7% found just once. The source is an adult in good health. Sequenced material: blood. The chain joins TRBV4-3 to TRBJ1-1; 9 bases map to TRBD1. The DNA of the CDR3 is TGCGCCAGCAGCCAAGATGGACAGGGGTTAGGAGCTTTCTTT. Protein: CASSQDGQGLGAFF.